This T cell receptor (beta chain) derives from a study of brain T cells in children with intractable seizures (dated by TCRdb to the early 2020s). With respect to the entire study: Resected brain tissue from about 48 pediatric epilepsy surgery cases was initially screened for immune gene transcripts with a NanoString immunology panel. Among the 12 selected surgery cases, eight also had pre-surgery blood sequenced, leaving four with brain tissue only. What the research found in general, with its limitations: Viral specificity was inferred only from CDR3 sequence similarity, and patients' HCMV serostatus was unknown. Sequencing depth differed between pre- and post-surgery blood, so clones missing from the pre-surgery sample may reflect undersampling.

On this clone: Its specific antigen is unknown. Per-base qualities were not stored, and no clone one base away is much larger.

TCR beta chain sequences were generated from genomic DNA using the immunoSEQ assay. Concerning the study's data processing: Any CDR3 sequence that did not begin with the conserved framework cysteine at position 104 was removed by hand. To get clonality, the normalized Shannon's Diversity Index was subtracted from one, giving values from 0 (maximal diversity) to 1 (oligoclonal). Differences in the frequency of the same CDR3 between samples, such as brain versus blood, were assessed with chi-squared comparison-of-proportions tests. Public clonotypes were found by searching immuneACCESS, and the VDJdb browser was used to assess similarity to known antiviral clonotypes. TCRdb provides this immuneACCESS table in a form limited to in-frame rearrangements. Some clones are lacking; in checked studies, under half of them reflect an unresolved V gene, and why the rest are absent is not known. V and J calls and clone size follow that table, whereas D and trimming were derived from the DNA. Within this sample are about 340,000 clones, with about 93% of them counted one time only. The ten biggest clones cover 5% to 7% of the sample.

Looking up the germline V gene yields CDR1 MDHEN and CDR2 SYDVKM. The CDR3 has 16 amino acids, counting the end cysteine and phenylalanine. Only the CDR3 part of the read is kept: 48 bases, read in frame from the first base. For this chain, trimming is 6 bases at the V end and 4 bases at the J end, and the number of junction bases without a gene match is 14. The time point label of this sample denotes: blood from clinic visit 5 months post-surgery; TSC patient then seizure free. The surgery cases showing the highest brain T cell transcript signatures were chosen for TCR beta chain sequencing of brain tissue and, when available, of blood. Before surgery, the patients had been given at least one anti-epileptic drug. TCR-sequenced patients were children with drug-resistant epilepsy due to tuberous sclerosis complex, focal cortical dysplasia, Rasmussen encephalitis or hemimegalencephaly. Bulk genomic DNA was extracted from unsorted brain tissue and whole blood with the Monarch genomic DNA purification kit.

The source of this sequence is a boy in the first two years of life with tuberous sclerosis and intractable seizures. Sequenced here: peripheral blood, sampled about 5 months after surgery. The V and J genes are TRBV28 and TRBJ2-7; TRBD2 agrees with 8 junctional bases. The CDR3 corresponds to CASRETSGLRQYEQYF. The sequenced DNA: TGTGCCAGCAGAGAAACTAGCGGCCTACGACAATACGAGCAGTACTTC. Full variable domain (CDR3 extended with the reference TRBV28 and TRBJ2-7 proteins): DVKVTQSSRYLVKRTGEKVFLECVQDMDHENMFWYRQDPGLGLRLIYFSYDVKMKEKGDIPEGYSVSREKKERFSLILESASTNQTSMYLCASRETSGLRQYEQYFGPGTRLTVT.